The 19 T cell receptor beta chains reported below all come from one sample, sequenced in a study of cytomegalovirus exposure and HLA in healthy donors. The PCR contained 60 Vbeta and 13 Jbeta primers. Produced via immunoSEQ multiplex PCR; TCRdb's table is partial and in-frame only. Here the sample spans a few hundred thousand clones, around 75% being singletons. Sequencing used PBMCs. The receptors shown here come from a woman aged 25 to 45 in good health and CMV-seronegative.

V and J are TRBV30 and TRBJ2-4, with 7 bases matching TRBD2. Per germline, CDR1 GTSNPN and CDR2 SVGIG (reference sequence). This CDR3 spans 13 amino acids. V lost 7 bases to trimming and J lost 5 bases; unmatched junction nucleotides: 8. CDR3 DNA: TGTGCCTCCGGCCGGCTAGCGGAAAACATTCAGTACTTC. Translated: CASGRLAENIQYF.

V and J are TRBV15 and TRBJ1-1; D unclear. The CDR3 has 13 residues. V lost 1 base and J lost 4, with 7 bases in between. Looked up from germline, CDR1 is LNHNV and CDR2 is YYDKDF (reference sequence). The chain's CDR3 is CATSRAGTTEAFF. The CDR3 nucleotides read TGTGCCACCAGCAGAGCGGGAACCACTGAAGCTTTCTTT.

The rearrangement links TRBV6-1 to TRBJ2-7, with 10 bases identical to TRBD2. This CDR3 is 16 amino acids long. The germline V gene encodes CDR1 MNHNS and CDR2 SASEGT. Germline trimming cut 4 bases from V and 3 bases from J; bases unmatched to any gene: 9. CDR3 DNA sequence: TGTGCCAGCAGTGCGGCTAGCGGGGGCCCACACTACGAGCAGTACTTC. Encoded protein: CASSAASGGPHYEQYF.

In this sample, this clone turned up once. V and J are TRBV6-6 and TRBJ1-1; D unclear. CDR1 MNHNY and CDR2 SVGAGI come from the germline V gene (reference sequence). The germline V and J ends were trimmed by 7 bases and 7 bases, with 10 bases remaining between them. The CDR3 totals 11 residues. CDR3 protein: CASNSGVEAFF. CDR3 DNA: TGTGCCAGCAATTCCGGGGTTGAAGCTTTCTTT.

The chain recombines TRBV30 with TRBJ2-6; D gene ambiguous. This CDR3 has 15 residues. From germline, CDR1 is GTSNPN and CDR2 SVGIG (reference sequence). The V and J ends lost 2 bases and 3 bases respectively, with 11 bases between them. The CDR3 region has the DNA TGTGCCTGGAGTAGTGAATTCGGTGGGGCCAACGTCCTGACTTTC. As protein: CAWSSEFGGANVLTF.

The chain uses TRBV4-1 and TRBJ2-1; 13 bases map to TRBD2. The CDR3 has 16 residues. Per the germline V gene, CDR1 is MGHRA and CDR2 is YSYEKL. Losses at the gene ends were 1 base for V and 8 bases for J; bases not matched to a gene: 5. This chain's CDR3 is CASSQGTSGSIYEQFF. The CDR3 region has the DNA TGCGCCAGCAGCCAAGGGACTAGCGGGAGTATATATGAGCAGTTCTTC.

In this sample, this clone turned up once. The chain employs TRBV10-3 and TRBJ2-6, with D possibly TRBD2 on 6 matching bases. The length of the CDR3 is 16 residues. CDR1 and CDR2 from the germline V gene are ENHRY and SYGVKD. V lost 10 bases to trimming and J lost 0 bases, with 16 bases between them. CDR3 nucleotide sequence: TGTGCCACCGGGGGTAGACTTATCTCTGGGGCCAACGTCCTGACTTTC. It yields the protein CATGGRLISGANVLTF.

The chain has TRBV7-8 and TRBJ1-3; no clear D gene. The ends were cut back, 3 bases at V and 1 base at J, with 7 bases in the middle. CDR1 SGHVS and CDR2 FQNEAQ come from the germline V gene. This CDR3 spans 14 amino acids. CDR3 residues: CASSLVYSGNTIYF. CDR3 bases: TGTGCCAGCAGCTTGGTCTATTCTGGAAACACCATATATTTT.

This clone was seen a handful of times. The rearrangement joins TRBV7-6 to TRBJ2-6; a weak D match, TRBD2 (5 bases). The CDR3 length is 17 residues. V lost 1 base, J lost 4 bases, and 14 bases lay in between. The V gene's germline CDR1 is SGHVS and CDR2 FNYEAQ. CDR3 nucleotides: TGTGCCAGCAGCTTAGTGGCCGGGGTGGCCGGGGCCAACGTCCTGACTTTC. Its translation is CASSLVAGVAGANVLTF.

This chain connects TRBV6-5 to TRBJ2-1; unclear D gene. The CDR3 extends over 13 amino acids. Deletions cut 5 bases from V and 9 bases from J, with 14 bases between. Germline V gives CDR1 MNHEY, CDR2 SVGAGI. DNA of the CDR3: TGTGCCAGCAGTGATCAACCTCGAGGTGAGCAGTTCTTC. It translates to CASSDQPRGEQFF.

V gene TRBV5-8 combines with J gene TRBJ2-3; the match to TRBD2 covers 12 bases. The germline V gene encodes CDR1 SGHTS and CDR2 YDEGEE. The V and J ends lost 4 bases and 4 bases, in that order; junction bases with no gene match: 13. The CDR3 runs 18 residues. In DNA, the CDR3 is TGTGCCAGCAGCGCTGGGACTAGCGGGCTTACCCGCCCAGATACGCAGTATTTT. As protein: CASSAGTSGLTRPDTQYF.

The rearrangement uses TRBV7-3 and TRBJ2-2; D not certain. The germline V gene encodes CDR1 SGHTA and CDR2 FQGTGA. The CDR3 covers 15 residues. V was cut by 2 bases and J by 0 bases, with 7 bases left in between. CDR3 loop: CASSLQGANTGELFF. CDR3 DNA sequence: TGTGCCAGCAGCTTACAAGGAGCGAACACCGGGGAGCTGTTTTTT. The full variable domain, rest sourced from reference TRBV7-3 and TRBJ2-2, is GAGVSQTPSNKVTEKGKYVELRCDPISGHTALYWYRQSLGQGPEFLIYFQGTGAADDSGLPNDRFFAVRPEGSVSTLKIQRTERGDSAVYLCASSLQGANTGELFFGEGSRLTVL.

This rearrangement joins TRBV6-5 to TRBJ2-1; 7 nucleotides align to TRBD1. This CDR3 is built from 14 residues. Germline trimming cut 6 bases from V and 2 bases from J; bases unmatched to any gene: 4. Germline lookup yields CDR1 MNHEY and CDR2 SVGAGI. The CDR3 DNA reads TGTGCCAGCAGAGTGACAGGGCCCTACAATGAGCAGTTCTTC. This translates into CASRVTGPYNEQFF.

The V gene is TRBV5-8, the J gene TRBJ1-1; 11 bases are a match to TRBD1. The J segment lost 13 bases and the V segment lost 4 bases, leaving 18 bases of the junction unmatched. The CDR3 is 16 amino acids. Germline values: CDR1 SGHTS, CDR2 YDEGEE. The CDR3 coding sequence is TGTGCCAGCAGCCGCCCCCTTGGGACAGGGGGATTTGAGGGTTTCTTT. Translation gives CASSRPLGTGGFEGFF. The full variable domain, its missing parts supplied by reference TRBV5-8 and TRBJ1-1, is EAGVTQSPTHLIKTRGQQATLRCSPISGHTSVYWYQQALGLGLQFLLWYDEGEERNRGNFPPRFSGRQFPNYSSELNVNALELEDSALYLCASSRPLGTGGFEGFFGQGTRLTVV.

This chain uses TRBV7-9 with TRBJ2-5; no clear D. CDR3 size: 14 residues. V gave up 3 bases and J gave up 3 bases, with 11 bases separating them. Germline V CDR1 and CDR2: SEHNR, FQNEAQ (reference sequence). Written as DNA, the CDR3 is TGTGCCAGCAGCTTTTTCCAGGCAAAAGAGACCCAGTACTTC. Its translation is CASSFFQAKETQYF.

The rearrangement uses TRBV30 and TRBJ2-7; D is possibly TRBD1 (5 bases). V dropped 0 bases and J dropped 0 bases, with 12 bases sitting between them. This CDR3 is built from 15 residues. The germline CDR1 and CDR2 sequences are GTSNPN and SVGIG (reference sequence). CDR3 residues: CAWSVQEGVSYEQYF. DNA for the CDR3: TGTGCCTGGAGTGTACAAGAAGGGGTCTCCTACGAGCAGTACTTC.

The chain has TRBV11-3 and TRBJ1-1; D unclear. Deletions cut 3 bases from V and 4 bases from J, with 9 bases between. Germline-derived CDR1 and CDR2 are SGHNT and YENEEA. The CDR3 is 13 residues long. CDR3 DNA: TGTGCCAGCAGCTTGAGGCCGGGCACTGAAGCTTTCTTT. It codes for CASSLRPGTEAFF.

The CDR3 coding sequence is TGCGCCAGCAGTCAGCCGCCCGGGACAATAACCTACAATGAGCAGTTCTTC. Translated: CASSQPPGTITYNEQFF. The V gene is TRBV23-1, the J gene TRBJ2-1, with a tentative D call TRBD1 (6 bases). TRBV23-1 qualifies as an ORF whose function is uncertain. V was trimmed by 3 bases and J by 2 bases, leaving 17 bases between them. This CDR3 is built from 17 residues.

The chain uses TRBV11-2 and TRBJ1-1, with a possible D match to TRBD1 (5 bases). Germline assignment: CDR1 SGHAT and CDR2 FQNNGV. Trimming removed 11 bases from V and 5 bases from J, with 15 bases in between. There are 12 residues in the CDR3. Written as DNA, the CDR3 is TGTGCCGGACGGACGGGGGTTACTGAAGCTTTCTTT. Protein product: CAGRTGVTEAFF.